Below, 27 T cell receptor beta chains from the same sample are listed, as sequenced in a study of breast tumors, draining lymph nodes, adjacent tissues (dated by TCRdb to 2016 to 2017). Library construction relied on multiplex PCR. The instrument given in TCRdb is Illumina HiSeq 2000. TCRdb reprocessing: public reads trimmed at Q25 with fastp, clones called with MiXCR, in-frame beta chains kept. Rows with one shared CDR3 protein collapse into an entry with the most common genes and DNA. The sample table holds about 130,000 distinct CDR3 sequences, of which about 20% were seen once. The ten largest account for about 2.2% of the sample. The axillary draining lymph nodes of breast cancer patients were the source of the lymph node samples. Specimen: axillary lymph node tissue. All receptors come from a female donor with breast cancer. Some clones in this sample may be carry-over from other donors' samples.

This clonotype showed up many times. The rearrangement uses TRBV2 and TRBJ2-7; 11 nucleotides line up with TRBD2. This CDR3 spans 14 amino acids. Trimming cost V 6 bases and J 3 bases; bases outside gene matches: 4. Germline V gives CDR1 SNHLY, CDR2 FYNNEI. CDR3 amino acids: CASRVTSGNYEQYF. For the CDR3, the DNA is TGTGCCAGCAGAGTGACTAGCGGGAACTACGAGCAGTACTTC.

This clonotype was seen many times. This chain links TRBV6-5 with TRBJ2-7; 9 bases agree with TRBD2. Germline V gives CDR1 MNHEY, CDR2 SVGAGI. The ends lost 8 bases at V and 7 bases at J; junction bases unmatched: 18. The CDR3 is made up of 16 amino acids. CDR3 sequence reads: CASRPFGGSGSSEQYF. CDR3 in DNA: TGTGCCAGCCGCCCCTTCGGTGGTAGCGGGAGCTCTGAGCAGTACTTC.

As for this clonotype: A much larger clone sits a single nucleotide away, making a read error possible. This rearrangement joins TRBV10-1 to TRBJ1-3; unclear D gene. Looked up from germline, CDR1 is WNHNN and CDR2 is SYGVQD (reference sequence). This CDR3 spans 13 amino acids. CDR3 bases: TGCGCCAACAGTCCAGACTCTGGAAACACCATATATTTT. It translates to CANSPDSGNTIYF.

This clonotype was counted many times. The V and J genes are TRBV10-2 and TRBJ2-7, with 7 bases fitting TRBD2. V was clipped by 2 bases and J by 6 bases; unmatched bases: 10. The CDR3 spans 15 residues. Germline CDR1 WSHSY, CDR2 SAAADI. CDR3: CASSEQGTTKAEQYF. CDR3 coding DNA: TGCGCCAGCAGTGAGCAAGGGACTACGAAGGCCGAGCAGTACTTC.

Only a few counts were recorded for this clonotype. The V gene is TRBV18, the J gene TRBJ1-4; D not certain. The CDR3 contains 15 residues. Germline-derived CDR1 and CDR2 are KGHSH and LQKENI. V lost 3 bases and J 3 bases, leaving 11 bases between the germline ends. CDR3 loop: CASSPGIGANEKLFF. CDR3 coding DNA: TGTGCCAGCTCACCGGGGATTGGAGCTAATGAAAAACTGTTTTTT.

In this sample, this clonotype turned up many times. The rearrangement uses TRBV18 and TRBJ1-6, with D possibly TRBD1 on 6 matching bases. V was shortened by 4 bases and J by 7 bases, with 11 bases between the two germline ends. The germline V gene encodes CDR1 KGHSH and CDR2 LQKENI. The CDR3 extends over 14 amino acids. In DNA form, the CDR3 reads TGTGCCAGCTCACTTCGGACAGAAAATTCACCCCTCCACTTT. This codes for CASSLRTENSPLHF.

This sequence joins TRBV7-9 and TRBJ2-1, with 16 bases aligning to TRBD2. Trimming took 5 bases from V and 13 from J; bases not matched to a gene: 8. This CDR3 contains 15 residues. CDR1 and CDR2 (germline): SEHNR, FQNEAQ (reference sequence). The CDR3 DNA reads as TGTGCCAGCAGCCCTCCGGGACTAGCGGGAGGGCTTCAGTTCTTC. Translated, it gives CASSPPGLAGGLQFF. The full variable domain, completed using reference TRBV7-9 and TRBJ2-1, is DTGVSQNPRHKITKRGQNVTFRCDPISEHNRLYWYRQTLGQGPEFLTYFQNEAQLEKSRLLSDRFSAERPKGSFSTLEIQRTEQGDSAMYLCASSPPGLAGGLQFFGPGTRLTVL.

This clonotype has a count of ten or more. The V gene is TRBV29-1, the J gene TRBJ2-7; TRBD2 aligns across 10 bases. The germline V gene encodes CDR1 SQVTM and CDR2 ANQGSEA. With 3 bases clipped from V and 3 bases from J, the junction kept 5 bases outside the gene matches. This CDR3 has 14 residues. DNA for the CDR3: TGCAGCGTTGAGTTGTCTAGCGGGAGCTACGAGCAGTACTTC. This encodes CSVELSSGSYEQYF.

This clonotype was recorded at least ten times. The chain links TRBV18 to TRBJ1-2; D unclear. Germline assignment: CDR1 KGHSH and CDR2 LQKENI. V gave up 1 base and J gave up 2 bases, with 11 bases separating them. CDR3 length equals 15 residues. This chain's CDR3 is CASSPRNRQNYGYTF. DNA of the CDR3: TGTGCCAGCTCACCACGGAACAGACAAAACTATGGCTACACCTTC.

Concerning this clonotype: Relative to the germline gene, one junction end is altered; a read error may explain this. The rearrangement links TRBV20-1 to TRBJ2-6, with 10 nucleotides matching TRBD1. Germline CDR1 and CDR2: DFQATT and SNEGSKA (reference sequence). The length of the CDR3 is 15 residues. The CDR3 DNA reads as TGCGGTGCTGGGGGACAGGGGCTTGGGGCCAACGTCCCGACTTTC. This codes for CGAGGQGLGANVPTF.

This clonotype was observed many times. The chain carries TRBV5-1 and TRBJ1-4; possible D gene TRBD1, 6 bases. The germline V gene has CDR1 SGHRS and CDR2 YFSETQ. V was pared by 1 base and J by 8 bases, with 12 bases between. The CDR3 totals 14 residues. The CDR3 loop reads CASSLIWGREKLFF. In DNA form, the CDR3 reads TGCGCCAGCAGCTTGATCTGGGGGCGAGAAAAACTGTTTTTT.

This clonotype has at least ten counts. The genes are TRBV20-1 and TRBJ2-1; D not certain. Germline V gene data show CDR1 as DFQATT and CDR2 as SNEGSKA (reference sequence). V lost 0 bases to trimming and J lost 7 bases, with 13 bases between them. CDR3 size: 14 residues. The chain's CDR3 is CSARDGRAVNEQFF. CDR3 coding DNA: TGCAGTGCTAGAGATGGAAGGGCGGTGAATGAGCAGTTCTTC.

This clonotype has only a few counts. This chain connects TRBV27 to TRBJ1-2, with unresolved D. The CDR3 extends over 14 amino acids. The germline V and J ends were trimmed by 2 bases and 7 bases, with 14 bases remaining between them. Germline CDR1 MNHEY, CDR2 SMNVEV (reference sequence). The CDR3 coding sequence is TGTGCCAGCAGTTTAAATTTTTTTGGGAGTGGCTACACCTTC. Translating it yields CASSLNFFGSGYTF.

The chain joins TRBV3-1 to TRBJ2-3, with 12 nucleotides matching TRBD2. The CDR3 spans 18 residues. Germline CDR1 reads LGHDT; CDR2 reads YNNKEL (reference sequence). J lost 5 bases, V lost 4 bases, and 13 bases had no gene match. For the CDR3, the DNA is TGTGCCAGCAGCCCCCCCCCTCGACTAGCGGGAGAGAAAGATACGCAGTATTTT. It specifies CASSPPPRLAGEKDTQYF.

This clonotype was found many times. V usage is TRBV12-3 or TRBV12-4 and J usage is TRBJ2-7; 8 bases are shared with TRBD2. This CDR3 region has 16 residues. V shed 6 bases and J 4 bases; nucleotides not matched to a gene: 14. CDR3 region: CASRSPGGEGLYEQYF. For the CDR3, the DNA is TGTGCCAGCAGATCTCCGGGGGGGGAGGGCCTGTACGAGCAGTACTTC.

This clonotype has ten or more counts. The V gene is TRBV6-6, the J gene TRBJ1-5, with 8 nucleotides matching TRBD1. Germline V gene lookup returns CDR1 MNHNY and CDR2 SVGAGI (reference sequence). The V segment lost 6 bases and the J segment 5 bases; nucleotides outside the gene matches: 9. This CDR3 comprises 15 residues. For the CDR3, the DNA is TGTGCCAGCAGACAGGGGGGTGGCCGAGATCAGCCCCAGCATTTT. Its protein product is CASRQGGGRDQPQHF.

The table lists this clonotype with a few counts. This chain joins TRBV28 and TRBJ1-4; 7 nucleotides agree with TRBD1. Germline V lookup: CDR1 MDHEN, CDR2 SYDVKM. J was trimmed by 5 bases and V by 1 base; bases with no gene match: 10. CDR3 length equals 17 residues. CDR3 coding DNA: TGTGCCAGCAGTTTATCCCTACACAGGGGCGAAAATGAAAAACTGTTTTTT. It is translated as CASSLSLHRGENEKLFF.

This clonotype occurred a few times. The chain carries TRBV27 and TRBJ2-5, with TRBD1 matching 8 bases. The CDR3 extends over 15 amino acids. The junction had 10 bases not matched to a gene; V was cut back by 8 bases and J by 2 bases. Per the germline V gene, CDR1 is MNHEY and CDR2 is SMNVEV (reference sequence). The CDR3 region is CASGERTGRQETQYF. As DNA, the CDR3 is TGTGCCAGCGGAGAAAGGACAGGGAGGCAAGAGACCCAGTACTTC.

Comments on this clonotype: A much larger clone differs from this one at a single base, so this may be a read error. The CDR3 protein is CASSSQLTKGYGHTF. CDR3 sequence (DNA): TGTGCCAGCAGTTCCCAGCTGACGAAGGGCTATGGCCACACCTTC. The genes are TRBV12-3 or TRBV12-4 and TRBJ1-2; no reliable D call. The CDR3 spans 15 residues.

The gene calls are TRBV11-2 and TRBJ1-1; D gene unclear. CDR1 SGHAT and CDR2 FQNNGV come from the germline V gene. Between the trimmed V and J ends, which lost 2 bases and 8 bases, there was a span of 15 bases. This CDR3 contains 14 residues. CDR3 bases: TGTGCCAGCAGCTTATTCGCTCAGACTTCCGAAGCTTTCTTT. It codes for CASSLFAQTSEAFF.

This clonotype was detected only a few times. The chain couples TRBV7-6 to TRBJ2-1; possibly TRBD2 for D (6 bases). Germline values: CDR1 SGHVS, CDR2 FNYEAQ. V was cut by 4 bases and J by 12 bases, with 16 bases left in between. The CDR3 extends over 13 amino acids. The CDR3 coding sequence is TGTGCCAGCAGCTCCTCGACTAGTTATGGGCAGTTCTTC. The encoded protein is CASSSSTSYGQFF.

This clonotype occurred many times. V usage is TRBV5-4 and J usage is TRBJ2-3; D is perhaps TRBD2 (7 bases). In germline, CDR1 is SGHNT, CDR2 YYREEE (reference sequence). Deletions cut 4 bases from V and 2 bases from J, with 14 bases between. The CDR3 runs to 15 residues. CDR3 DNA sequence: TGTGCCAGCAGCCCGAAGGGGGGGCCCACAGATACGCAGTATTTT. Translating gives CASSPKGGPTDTQYF.

Many counts were recorded for this clonotype. The rearrangement joins TRBV5-1 to TRBJ2-5, with 8 bases identical to TRBD2. Losses at the gene ends were 2 bases for V and 4 bases for J; bases not matched to a gene: 10. The germline V gene has CDR1 SGHRS and CDR2 YFSETQ. This CDR3 region has 16 residues. The CDR3 region is CASSFTILADGETQYF. The CDR3 DNA reads as TGCGCCAGCAGCTTTACCATACTAGCGGACGGAGAGACCCAGTACTTC.

This clonotype was picked up many times. The CDR3 sequence is CASSLTSASTDTQYF. For the CDR3, the DNA is TGTGCCAGCAGTTTGACTAGCGCGAGCACAGATACGCAGTATTTT. The chain employs TRBV27 and TRBJ2-3; TRBD2 agrees at 8 bases. V lost 3 bases and J lost 0; bases outside the gene matches: 2. This CDR3 region has 15 residues. CDR1 and CDR2 from the germline V gene are MNHEY and SMNVEV (reference sequence).

Many counts were recorded for this clonotype. Mismatch with germline at one junction end may stem from a read error. CDR3 coding DNA: TGTGCCAGCAGCCTAGAGGGTTGGTCCACAGATACGCAGTATTTT. Encoded protein: CASSLEGWSTDTQYF. The chain recombines TRBV11-2 with TRBJ2-3; possibly TRBD2 for D (5 bases). CDR1 is SGHAT, CDR2 FQNNGV, per germline. The CDR3 is 15 residues long.

This clonotype has a count of ten or more. The chain links TRBV2 to TRBJ1-6; a possible D gene is TRBD1 (6 bases). V was pared by 6 bases and J by 4 bases, with 10 bases between. Germline V lookup: CDR1 SNHLY, CDR2 FYNNEI. This CDR3 contains 14 residues. The CDR3 region is CASRAGHYNSPLHF. The CDR3 coding sequence is TGTGCCAGCAGGGCGGGACATTATAATTCACCCCTCCACTTT.

This clonotype appeared many times. This chain connects TRBV7-3 to TRBJ2-2; 8 positions match TRBD2. V gave up 8 bases and J gave up 6 bases; unmatched junction bases: 8. CDR3 length: 14 amino acids. Germline V gene lookup returns CDR1 SGHTA and CDR2 FQGTGA. The DNA of the CDR3 is TGTGCCAGCGGTGACCAGCGGGAGTCCGGGGAGCTGTTTTTT. Amino acids: CASGDQRESGELFF.